These T cell receptor beta chains were read from a single sample in a study of OX40 agonist ivuxolimab in advanced cancers. The method was immunoSEQ multiplex PCR; TCRdb's version includes in-frame clones alone and lacks a portion of them. The sample contains about 27,000 clones, roughly 70% of which appear only once. The material was CD4+ or CD8+ T cells sorted from blood, obtained in a trial of the OX40 agonist ivuxolimab. The origin of the receptors is an adult with an advanced solid tumor such as melanoma, head and neck, liver or kidney cancer. Both conserved end residues are part of each CDR3. Each record gives: J gene, D gene, clone size, V gene, CDR3 protein, CDR3 DNA. D genes are given only for firm matches. The size of a clone is reported for some rows only, either as once, few or many, or as a class for expanded clones.

>TRBJ2-5|TRBD1|-|TRBV19
CASSLSGTAQETQYF
TGTGCCAGTAGCCTTTCAGGGACAGCACAAGAGACCCAGTACTTC
>TRBJ2-3|-|-|TRBV7-3
CASSLTFQSTDTQYF
TGTGCCAGCAGCTTAACATTCCAGAGCACAGATACGCAGTATTTT
>TRBJ1-3|TRBD1|-|TRBV13
CASSLEGQVGNTIYF
TGTGCCAGCAGCTTAGAGGGACAGGTTGGAAACACCATATATTTT
>TRBJ2-2|TRBD1|few|TRBV19
CASLSGQARELFF
TGTGCCAGTCTGTCGGGACAGGCCCGGGAGCTGTTTTTT
>TRBJ2-3|-|-|TRBV5-1
CASSLGTSTDTQYF
TGCGCCAGCAGCTTGGGGACTAGCACAGATACGCAGTATTTT
>TRBJ1-3|-|-|TRBV9
CASSVWYGSGNTIYF
TGTGCCAGCAGCGTATGGTACGGGTCTGGAAACACCATATATTTT
>TRBJ1-3|-|few|TRBV4-3
CASSQGTGYSGNTIYF
TGCGCCAGCAGCCAAGGGACGGGTTACTCTGGAAACACCATATATTTT
>TRBJ2-1|-|-|TRBV9
CASSAGTVNQFF
TGTGCCAGCAGCGCCGGGACTGTTAATCAGTTCTTC
>TRBJ2-7|TRBD2|-|TRBV2
CASSFGLAASSYEQYF
TGTGCCAGCAGTTTCGGACTAGCGGCGAGCTCCTACGAGCAGTACTTC
>TRBJ1-5|TRBD1|-|TRBV11-3
CASSCDMPTGGSNQPQHF
TGTGCCAGCAGCTGCGACATGCCCACAGGGGGGAGCAATCAGCCCCAGCATTTT
>TRBJ1-2|-|-|TRBV5-1
CASSLVDLNYGYTF
TGCGCCAGCAGCTTGGTGGACCTTAACTATGGCTACACCTTC
>TRBJ2-6|-|-|TRBV9
CASSVEGVGANVLTF
TGTGCCAGCAGCGTAGAAGGGGTTGGGGCCAACGTCCTGACTTTC
>TRBJ2-5|-|-|TRBV5-1
CASSYGLETQYF
TGCGCCAGCAGCTACGGACTGGAGACCCAGTACTTC
>TRBJ1-1|-|-|TRBV5-6
CASSLGPGSEAFF
TGTGCCAGCAGCTTGGGCCCGGGATCTGAAGCTTTCTTT
>TRBJ1-2|TRBD1|-|TRBV10-3
CAIRPTGGGYTF
TGTGCCATCAGGCCTACAGGGGGCGGCTACACCTTC
>TRBJ2-7|TRBD2|-|TRBV7-6
CASSLRSTSGDEQYF
TGTGCCAGCAGCTTACGTTCGACTAGCGGGGATGAGCAGTACTTC
>TRBJ2-5|-|-|TRBV25-1
CASSEQRGAGETQYF
TGTGCCAGCAGCGAGCAGAGGGGGGCGGGGGAGACCCAGTACTTC
>TRBJ1-2|TRBD1|-|TRBV19
CASSSDRGLGDGYTF
TGTGCCAGTAGTTCCGACAGGGGGCTAGGCGATGGCTACACCTTC
>TRBJ1-5|-|-|TRBV30
CAWSILGQGSQPQHF
TGTGCCTGGAGTATCCTAGGGCAGGGAAGTCAGCCCCAGCATTTT
>TRBJ1-6|-|-|TRBV7-9
CASSLGGPGDSPLHF
TGTGCCAGCAGCTTAGGGGGGCCGGGGGATTCACCCCTCCACTTT
>TRBJ2-1|TRBD1|-|TRBV6-5
CASSNAGQGAHEQFF
TGTGCCAGCAGTAACGCGGGACAGGGGGCCCATGAGCAGTTCTTC
>TRBJ2-4|TRBD2|-|TRBV10-1
CASSESGLAGDLAKNIQYF
TGCGCCAGCAGTGAGTCGGGACTAGCGGGGGATTTAGCCAAAAACATTCAGTACTTC
>TRBJ1-2|-|-|TRBV5-1
CASSGGRGQANYGYTF
TGCGCCAGCAGCGGTGGCCGGGGTCAAGCTAACTATGGCTACACCTTC
>TRBJ1-6|TRBD1|-|TRBV29-1
CSVYRGRRRNSPLHF
TGCAGCGTTTACAGGGGTCGAAGGAGGAATTCACCCCTCCACTTT
>TRBJ2-2|TRBD1|-|TRBV5-5
CASSLVGTGGTGELFF
TGTGCCAGCAGCTTGGTCGGGACAGGGGGCACCGGGGAGCTGTTTTTT
>TRBJ1-2|-|-|TRBV2
CASRDTGKEGYTF
TGTGCCAGCAGGGATACAGGGAAGGAGGGCTACACCTTC